This paragraph covers one T cell receptor beta chain sequence. The data originate from a study of blood T cell repertoires in COVID-19. Background on the study: The United States, Italy and Spain supplied acute and convalescent COVID-19 samples. PBMCs, B-cell-depleted T cells, or T cells provided the cDNA or gDNA that made up the material.

The length of the CDR3 is 14 residues. Per germline, CDR1 MNHEY and CDR2 SMNVEV (reference sequence). Trimming shortened V by 5 bases and J by 4 bases, and 14 bases separated the two germline ends. Authors' processing steps: Estimation of nucleated cell counts relied on the amplification of reference gene primers. Here immunoSEQ multiplex PCR was the method, and the copy in TCRdb shows in-frame clones only, minus some. Clonal size and the V and J genes are those of that table, whereas D and trimming came from the DNA. Found here are over 50,000 clones, approximately 89% of them singletons; the top ten hold roughly 7%.

Sequenced input: peripheral blood. The chain uses TRBV27 and TRBJ1-1; a possible D gene is TRBD1 (6 bases). This receptor was obtained from a man in his sixties with acute or convalescent COVID-19. In nucleotides, the CDR3 is TGTGCCAGCAGTCGGGACACTGGGTCCACTGAAGCTTTCTTT. Translating it yields CASSRDTGSTEAFF.